The rows below give T cell receptor beta chains drawn from one sample of a study of T cell changes during pregnancy in multiple sclerosis. Sequencing was performed with immunoSEQ multiplex PCR; in TCRdb, only in-frame clones are kept and a portion is missing. In the table there are some 70,000 clones, roughly 92% of which are singletons. The material was CD8+ T cells from peripheral blood mononuclear cells, obtained in the third trimester of pregnancy. The receptor set was obtained from a female donor in good health, enrolled as a control in a pregnancy study. The CDR3 runs from the conserved cysteine through the conserved F or W. A D gene is named only where the DNA matches it firmly. Only part of the rows carry a size: once, few, many, or a class if the clone is expanded.

d_call	clone_size	j_call	v_call	cdr3_aa	cdr3_nt
-	few	TRBJ1-1	TRBV7-9	CASSLSGNSNTEAFF	TGTGCCAGCAGCTTATCCGGGAACAGCAACACTGAAGCTTTCTTT
TRBD1	-	TRBJ2-7	TRBV18	CASSPLGTVSPYEQYF	TGTGCCAGCTCACCACTTGGGACAGTTTCACCCTACGAGCAGTACTTC
-	-	TRBJ1-1	TRBV7-3	CASSLFPGRTEAFF	TGTGCCAGCAGCTTATTTCCAGGGCGGACTGAAGCTTTCTTT
-	-	TRBJ1-2	TRBV9	CASSVGDGGYGYTF	TGTGCCAGCAGCGTAGGGGACGGGGGCTATGGCTACACCTTC
TRBD1	-	TRBJ2-5	TRBV28	CASRMRQGPGETQYF	TGTGCCAGCAGGATGAGACAGGGGCCGGGGGAGACCCAGTACTTC
-	-	TRBJ1-4	TRBV5-1	CASSLERGNEKLFF	TGCGCCAGCAGCTTGGAGAGGGGGAATGAAAAACTGTTTTTT
TRBD1	-	TRBJ1-2	TRBV6-1	CASSEAPKGQGHYGYTF	TGTGCCAGCAGTGAAGCGCCGAAGGGACAGGGGCACTATGGCTACACCTTC
TRBD1	few	TRBJ2-7	TRBV6-5	CASSYSITGAYEQYF	TGTGCCAGCAGTTACTCGATTACAGGGGCCTACGAGCAGTACTTC
TRBD2	-	TRBJ2-7	TRBV6-5	CASRAGGREGYEQYF	TGTGCCAGCAGAGCCGGAGGGAGGGAGGGCTACGAGCAGTACTTC
-	-	TRBJ1-1	TRBV25-1	CASTETNFSPTEAFF	TGTGCCAGCACGGAGACTAATTTCTCGCCAACTGAAGCTTTCTTT
TRBD2	-	TRBJ2-3	TRBV4-3	CASSQITPGLADTDTQYF	TGCGCCAGCAGCCAAATTACCCCCGGGCTAGCGGACACAGATACGCAGTATTTT
TRBD1	-	TRBJ1-2	TRBV19	CASSHRDREYGYTF	TGTGCCAGTAGTCACCGGGACAGGGAGTATGGCTACACCTTC
-	-	TRBJ2-5	TRBV2	CAIAAGIQETQYF	TGTGCCATCGCTGCGGGGATCCAAGAGACCCAGTACTTC
-	-	TRBJ2-1	TRBV28	CASSLLGLLYNEQFF	TGTGCCAGCAGTTTATTAGGACTGTTATACAATGAGCAGTTCTTC
TRBD1	-	TRBJ2-1	TRBV9	CASSAYRGSNNEQFF	TGTGCCAGCAGCGCGTACAGGGGGTCTAACAATGAGCAGTTCTTC
-	-	TRBJ1-2	TRBV30	CAWSSGAGGYGYTF	TGTGCCTGGAGTAGTGGAGCCGGGGGCTATGGCTACACCTTC
TRBD1	-	TRBJ1-2	TRBV4-3	CASSQGTGGYGYTF	TGCGCCAGCAGCCAAGGGACAGGGGGATATGGCTACACCTTC
TRBD1	-	TRBJ2-1	TRBV5-4	CASSLSHTGGFDEQFF	TGTGCCAGCAGCTTGTCTCATACAGGGGGCTTCGATGAGCAGTTCTTC
TRBD1	-	TRBJ1-2	TRBV4-3	CASSQDRAGYGYTF	TGCGCCAGCAGCCAGGACAGGGCTGGATATGGCTACACCTTC
TRBD1	-	TRBJ1-1	TRBV6-1	CASTAGTGNTEAFF	TGTGCCAGCACTGCTGGGACAGGGAACACTGAAGCTTTCTTT
TRBD1	-	TRBJ1-2	TRBV11-3	CASSEGGQGDGYTF	TGTGCCAGCAGCGAGGGGGGACAGGGCGATGGCTACACCTTC
TRBD1	-	TRBJ1-4	TRBV19	CATYATGTGGEKLFF	TGTGCCACCTACGCCACCGGGACAGGGGGTGAAAAACTGTTTTTT
-	-	TRBJ2-7	TRBV4-3	CASSQAWRASIAYEQYF	TGCGCCAGCAGCCAGGCCTGGCGGGCTTCGATTGCTTACGAGCAGTACTTC
-	once	TRBJ2-5	TRBV14	CASSQERTEQETQYF	TGTGCCAGCAGCCAAGAGCGGACAGAACAAGAGACCCAGTACTTC
TRBD1	-	TRBJ2-7	TRBV7-9	CASSFPGQGEYEQYF	TGTGCCAGCAGCTTTCCGGGACAGGGGGAATACGAGCAGTACTTC
TRBD2	-	TRBJ2-5	TRBV2	CASTRLAGIQETQYF	TGTGCCAGCACCCGACTAGCGGGGATACAAGAGACCCAGTACTTC
-	once	TRBJ2-7	TRBV5-1	CASSPGSGAYEQYF	TGCGCCAGCAGCCCAGGTTCCGGGGCCTACGAGCAGTACTTC
TRBD2	once	TRBJ2-7	TRBV4-3	CASSPGLARGYEQYF	TGCGCCAGCAGCCCCGGACTAGCGCGAGGATACGAGCAGTACTTC
-	-	TRBJ2-7	TRBV9	CASSTTSSLEQYF	TGTGCCAGCAGCACGACTAGTTCCCTCGAGCAGTACTTC
-	once	TRBJ1-3	TRBV2	CASLRAVYGGNTIYF	TGTGCCAGCCTGAGGGCAGTCTATGGTGGAAACACCATATATTTT
-	-	TRBJ2-7	TRBV4-2	CASSQTGSSYEQYF	TGTGCCAGCAGCCAAACAGGGAGCTCCTACGAGCAGTACTTC
TRBD2	-	TRBJ2-3	TRBV4-1	CASSQDLAGGTDTQYF	TGCGCCAGCAGCCAAGACCTAGCGGGGGGCACAGATACGCAGTATTTT
-	-	TRBJ2-5	TRBV6-1	CASSAVGQETQYF	TGTGCCAGCAGCGCGGTCGGCCAAGAGACCCAGTACTTC
-	once	TRBJ2-7	TRBV9	CASSVAIGHEQYF	TGTGCCAGCAGCGTAGCCATTGGCCACGAGCAGTACTTC
TRBD1	-	TRBJ1-2	TRBV27	CASSGGDRGYLYGYTF	TGTGCCAGCAGCGGAGGGGACAGGGGGTATCTTTATGGCTACACCTTC
-	-	TRBJ2-1	TRBV5-4	CASSFGGGAFIYEQFF	TGTGCCAGCAGCTTTGGAGGGGGGGCCTTTATCTATGAGCAGTTCTTC
-	-	TRBJ1-1	TRBV27	CASTPGGRGTEAFF	TGTGCCAGCACCCCCGGGGGACGGGGGACTGAAGCTTTCTTT
TRBD1	few	TRBJ1-1	TRBV19	CASSIDRQGVNTEAFF	TGTGCCAGTAGTATAGATCGACAGGGGGTGAACACTGAAGCTTTCTTT
-	-	TRBJ1-2	TRBV6-5	CASSYSRGGSYGYTF	TGTGCCAGCAGTTACTCGAGGGGGGGATCGTATGGCTACACCTTC
-	-	TRBJ2-7	TRBV11-3	CASSPDIIVPYEQYF	TGTGCCAGCAGCCCGGACATCATCGTACCCTACGAGCAGTACTTC
TRBD1	-	TRBJ2-7	TRBV10-3	CAISEPGTGDYEQYF	TGTGCCATCAGTGAGCCTGGGACAGGGGACTACGAGCAGTACTTC
-	-	TRBJ2-3	TRBV7-8	CASSSEGGEITDTQYF	TGTGCCAGCAGCTCTGAGGGCGGGGAGATCACAGATACGCAGTATTTT
TRBD2	-	TRBJ2-4	TRBV5-5	CASSLEGGGGDIQYF	TGTGCCAGCAGCTTGGAGGGCGGGGGAGGCGACATTCAGTACTTC
TRBD2	once	TRBJ2-7	TRBV5-5	CASSWTSGTYEQYF	TGTGCCAGCAGTTGGACTAGCGGGACCTACGAGCAGTACTTC
-	-	TRBJ2-2	TRBV4-2	CASSQVRGSSPAELFF	TGTGCCAGCAGCCAAGTGCGGGGTTCGTCCCCCGCGGAGCTGTTTTTT
-	-	TRBJ1-1	TRBV6-1	CASSDGTEAFF	TGTGCCAGCAGTGACGGCACTGAAGCTTTCTTT
-	-	TRBJ2-2	TRBV9	CASSPSLARDTGELFF	TGTGCCAGCAGCCCAAGCCTCGCGCGGGACACCGGGGAGCTGTTTTTT
-	-	TRBJ1-1	TRBV30	CAWSVLGSGDTEAFF	TGTGCCTGGAGTGTACTTGGCTCGGGGGACACTGAAGCTTTCTTT
TRBD2	once	TRBJ2-3	TRBV25-1	CASSLAADTQYF	TGTGCCAGCAGTCTAGCGGCAGATACGCAGTATTTT
-	once	TRBJ1-2	TRBV30	CAWRGYGQTNNYGYTF	TGTGCCTGGAGAGGTTACGGACAGACAAATAACTATGGCTACACCTTC
-	once	TRBJ1-1	TRBV25-1	CASSAGGLTEAFF	TGTGCCAGCAGTGCCGGCGGGCTCACTGAAGCTTTCTTT
TRBD1	-	TRBJ2-7	TRBV11-2	CASSLHGQGGYEQYF	TGTGCCAGCAGCCTCCATGGACAGGGGGGGTACGAGCAGTACTTC
TRBD2	-	TRBJ2-2	TRBV30	CAWIISGGVNTGELFF	TGTGCCTGGATTATTAGCGGGGGGGTTAACACCGGGGAGCTGTTTTTT
TRBD1	-	TRBJ1-6	TRBV5-4	CASSIGTGGNSPLHF	TGTGCCAGCAGCATCGGAACAGGGGGTAATTCACCCCTCCACTTT